A single sample is the source of the 18 T cell receptor beta chains below, sequenced in a study of Ad26.COV2.S vaccination and SARS-CoV-2 variants. Data came from immunoSEQ multiplex PCR; TCRdb stores just in-frame clones and leaves some out. The repertoire has more than 120,000 clones, roughly 85% of them found once; the top ten carry around 5.1%. Sample: peripheral blood, taken after recovery from COVID-19. The receptors come from a human donor who had recovered from COVID-19.

This sequence joins TRBV6-6 and TRBJ2-2; no clear D gene. CDR1 MNHNY and CDR2 SVGAGI come from the germline V gene (reference sequence). V lost 10 bases to trimming and J lost 8 bases, with 11 bases between them. The CDR3 is made up of 11 amino acids. The CDR3 loop reads CATSPFGELFF. The CDR3 bases are TGTGCCACCAGCCCCTTTGGGGAGCTGTTTTTT.

This clone was counted once. V gene TRBV7-2 combines with J gene TRBJ2-7; maybe TRBD1 (5 bases). Germline V gene lookup returns CDR1 SGHTA and CDR2 FQGNSA. Deletions cut 4 bases from V and 9 bases from J, with 19 bases between. This CDR3 is built from 14 residues. CDR3 sequence: CASSSNGPGSGQYF. The CDR3 bases are TGTGCCAGCAGCTCCAATGGACCAGGGTCTGGGCAGTACTTC.

The genes are TRBV11-3 and TRBJ1-6; D remains ambiguous. This CDR3 is built from 12 residues. The V end was cut by 1 base, the J end by 8 bases, with 3 bases between. The germline gives CDR1 SGHNT, CDR2 YENEEA. The CDR3 DNA reads as TGTGCCAGCAGCTTAGGTGATTCACCCCTCCACTTT. This translates into CASSLGDSPLHF.

The V call is TRBV19, the J call TRBJ2-1; the D gene is possibly TRBD2 (6 bases). Germline CDR1 and CDR2: LNHDA and SQIVND (reference sequence). The CDR3 covers 16 residues. The V end lost 0 bases, the J end lost 4 bases, and 13 bases lay between the germline ends. In DNA, the CDR3 is TGTGCCAGTAGTATAGAGGGGGGACTGCTATACAATGAGCAGTTCTTC. This codes for CASSIEGGLLYNEQFF.

The V and J genes are TRBV4-3 and TRBJ2-5, with unresolved D. The CDR3 runs to 13 residues. From germline, CDR1 is LGHNA and CDR2 YSLEER. The V end lost 0 bases, the J end lost 3 bases, and 5 bases lay between the germline ends. The CDR3 sequence is CASSQDTEETQYF. The CDR3 coding sequence is TGCGCCAGCAGCCAAGATACTGAAGAGACCCAGTACTTC.

This clone was counted a few times. The rearrangement links TRBV6-5 to TRBJ1-5, with D hard to call. Trimming took 7 bases from V and 4 from J, leaving 8 bases between them. This CDR3 comprises 12 residues. CDR1 is MNHEY and CDR2 is SVGAGI in the germline V gene. The CDR3 DNA sequence: TGTGCCAGCACCTCGGGGAATCAGCCCCAGCATTTT. Protein product: CASTSGNQPQHF.

This chain joins TRBV28 and TRBJ2-3, with 7 bases fitting TRBD2. Germline V gene sequence: CDR1 MDHEN, CDR2 SYDVKM. V lost 7 bases to trimming and J lost 2 bases; unmatched junction nucleotides: 6. This CDR3 has 14 amino acids. The CDR3 here is CASTPGTNTDTQYF. DNA of the CDR3: TGTGCCAGCACCCCCGGGACTAACACAGATACGCAGTATTTT.

The V call is TRBV14, the J call TRBJ2-5, with 8 nucleotides matching TRBD2. The CDR3 loop spans 18 amino acids. Germline V lookup: CDR1 SGHDN, CDR2 FVKESK. V dropped 0 bases and J dropped 4; count of bases not matched to a gene: 13. The CDR3: CASSQDVMPFGGGETQYF. CDR3 in DNA: TGTGCCAGCAGCCAAGATGTTATGCCGTTCGGGGGGGGAGAGACCCAGTACTTC.

The chain couples TRBV2 to TRBJ1-4; TRBD1 matches 9 bases. This CDR3 is built from 15 residues. Looked up from germline, CDR1 is SNHLY and CDR2 is FYNNEI. With V trimmed by 6 bases and J by 3 bases, 5 bases remained unmatched. CDR3 in DNA: TGTGCCAGCAGAGACCGGGACAGGGCTAATGAAAAACTGTTTTTT. It codes for CASRDRDRANEKLFF.

A remark on this clone: The CDR3 ends on some other residue instead of the conserved phenylalanine or tryptophan, so this is likely a read error. No DNA is shown, since the ends of the CDR3 on it are uncertain; the CDR3 is the one TCRdb lists. The chain has TRBV3-1 (or the pseudogene TRBV3-2) and TRBJ1-5; TRBD1, as called in the table, went unchecked against the DNA. The germline V gene encodes CDR1 LGHDT and CDR2 YNNKEL (reference sequence). The CDR3 adds up to 13 amino acids, both ends counted. The CDR3 loop reads CASSNPGYRPVTL.

The V call is TRBV19, the J call TRBJ1-2, with TRBD1 identical over 10 bases. V lost 5 bases and J lost 3; bases outside the gene matches: 6. Germline V lookup: CDR1 LNHDA, CDR2 SQIVND (reference sequence). This CDR3 comprises 15 residues. As DNA, the CDR3 is TGTGCCAGTAGTGACTCCGGGACAGGGGACTATGGCTACACCTTC. It yields the protein CASSDSGTGDYGYTF.

This sequence joins TRBV7-9 and TRBJ1-4; D may be TRBD1 (5 bases). The CDR3 sequence is 15 residues long. Trimming took off 2 bases at V and 3 bases at J, with 10 bases between the two ends. Germline loops: CDR1 SEHNR, CDR2 FQNEAQ (reference sequence). The CDR3 sequence: CASSLRGRPNEKLFF. CDR3 bases: TGTGCCAGCAGCTTAAGGGGACGGCCTAATGAAAAACTGTTTTTT. The whole variable domain, remainder taken from reference TRBV7-9 and TRBJ1-4, is DTGVSQNPRHKITKRGQNVTFRCDPISEHNRLYWYRQTLGQGPEFLTYFQNEAQLEKSRLLSDRFSAERPKGSFSTLEIQRTEQGDSAMYLCASSLRGRPNEKLFFGSGTQLSVL.

This rearrangement joins TRBV19 to TRBJ2-1, with D possibly matching TRBD2 (6 bases). V gave up 3 bases and J gave up 1 base, with 10 bases separating them. Germline lookup yields CDR1 LNHDA and CDR2 SQIVND (reference sequence). This CDR3 is 15 amino acids long. CDR3 amino acids: CASSILGGSYNEQFF. CDR3 sequence (DNA): TGTGCCAGTAGTATCTTGGGGGGATCCTACAATGAGCAGTTCTTC. Based on the CDR3 plus reference TRBV19 and TRBJ2-1, the full variable domain is DGGITQSPKYLFRKEGQNVTLSCEQNLNHDAMYWYRQDPGQGLRLIYYSQIVNDFQKGDIAEGYSVSREKKESFPLTVTSAQKNPTAFYLCASSILGGSYNEQFFGPGTRLTVL.

This chain joins TRBV5-4 and TRBJ1-1; 7 positions agree with TRBD1. Germline trimming cut 0 bases from V and 6 bases from J; bases unmatched to any gene: 5. CDR3 length: 14 amino acids. The V gene's germline CDR1 is SGHNT and CDR2 YYREEE (reference sequence). The CDR3 reads CASSLGQGWAEAFF. As DNA, the CDR3 is TGTGCCAGCAGCTTGGGACAGGGATGGGCTGAAGCTTTCTTT.

This chain uses TRBV6-2 or TRBV6-3 with TRBJ2-7; 8 positions match TRBD1. The V gene end was trimmed by 5 bases and the J gene end by 7 bases; junction bases not matched to a gene: 10. Germline values: CDR1 MNHEY, CDR2 SVGEGT. This CDR3 comprises 14 residues. CDR3 DNA: TGTGCCAGCAGTCCCCCGACAGGGGCGGGGGAGCAGTACTTC. Translation: CASSPPTGAGEQYF.

This chain links TRBV30 with TRBJ1-1, with D possibly TRBD1 on 5 matching bases. CDR1 GTSNPN and CDR2 SVGIG come from the germline V gene (reference sequence). The V end was cut by 0 bases, the J end by 3 bases, with 14 bases between. This CDR3 region has 15 residues. CDR3 nucleotide sequence: TGTGCCTGGAGTGTACATGGGGGAGGGTACACTGAAGCTTTCTTT. It specifies CAWSVHGGGYTEAFF.

This clone has just one count. The CDR3 DNA reads TGTGCCACCCAGGGACAGGGTCGGGGGGAGCTGTTTTTT. Translated: CATQGQGRGELFF. This sequence joins TRBV5-6 and TRBJ2-2; 9 bases align to TRBD1. Looked up from germline, CDR1 is SGHDT and CDR2 is YYEEEE. V shed 9 bases, J shed 8 bases, and the junction held 8 bases outside the gene matches. This CDR3 contains 13 residues. Full variable domain (rest looked up from reference TRBV5-6 and TRBJ2-2): DAGVTQSPTHLIKTRGQQVTLRCSPKSGHDTVSWYQQALGQGPQFIFQYYEEEERQRGNFPDRFSGHQFPNYSSELNVNALLLGDSALYLCATQGQGRGELFFGEGSRLTVL.

The chain recombines TRBV18 with TRBJ1-2; 9 nucleotides line up with TRBD1. V was clipped by 6 bases and J by 7 bases; unmatched bases: 6. The CDR3 has 13 residues. Germline CDR1 and CDR2: KGHSH and LQKENI. CDR3: CASSGQGRGGYTF. For the CDR3, the DNA is TGTGCCAGCTCGGGACAGGGACGGGGTGGCTACACCTTC. Complete variable domain (other parts from reference TRBV18 and TRBJ1-2): NAGVMQNPRHLVRRRGQEARLRCSPMKGHSHVYWYRQLPEEGLKFMVYLQKENIIDESGMPKERFSAEFPKEGPSILRIQQVVRGDSAAYFCASSGQGRGGYTFGSGTRLTVV.